A single sample is the source of the 29 T cell receptor beta chains below, sequenced in a study of blood T cell repertoires in COVID-19. Produced via immunoSEQ multiplex PCR; TCRdb's table is partial and in-frame only. Found here are 45,000 to 55,000 clones, roughly four fifths of them singletons; the top ten hold about 7.7%. The sequencing sample was made of peripheral blood. Source of these receptors: a man aged 55 to 70 with active COVID-19.

The chain combines TRBV6-2 or TRBV6-3 with TRBJ1-1; possibly TRBD1 for D (6 bases). The CDR3 spans 15 residues. CDR1 is MNHEY, CDR2 SVGEGT, per germline. V lost 6 bases and J 1 base, leaving 15 bases between the germline ends. Here the CDR3 DNA reads TGTGCCAGCAGCGACAGGTCCTTATCGAACACTGAAGCTTTCTTT. This codes for CASSDRSLSNTEAFF.

This chain links TRBV30 with TRBJ2-3, with 10 bases lining up with TRBD2. CDR1 and CDR2 from the germline V gene are GTSNPN and SVGIG (reference sequence). The V segment lost 4 bases and the J segment 7 bases; nucleotides outside the gene matches: 8. The CDR3 is 14 amino acids. Here the CDR3 reads CAWTPSGGIYTQYF. In DNA form, the CDR3 reads TGTGCCTGGACTCCTAGCGGGGGAATATATACGCAGTATTTT.

This clone occurred a few times. The chain combines TRBV6-5 with TRBJ2-1, with 14 nucleotides matching TRBD2. Per the germline V gene, CDR1 is MNHEY and CDR2 is SVGAGI. The CDR3 is 15 amino acids. J gave up 5 bases and V 6 bases, and 3 bases lay outside the gene matches. CDR3 sequence (DNA): TGTGCCAGCAGCCCGGGACTAGCGGGAGACAATGAGCAGTTCTTC. The encoded protein is CASSPGLAGDNEQFF.

The chain recombines TRBV2 with TRBJ2-7; TRBD2 agrees at 9 bases. The CDR3 loop spans 13 amino acids. With V trimmed by 9 bases and J by 0 bases, 3 bases remained unmatched. Germline V CDR1 and CDR2: SNHLY, FYNNEI. The CDR3 loop reads CASHSGSSYEQYF. DNA for the CDR3: TGTGCCAGTCATAGCGGGAGCTCCTACGAGCAGTACTTC.

The chain combines TRBV29-1 with TRBJ2-3, with TRBD2 matching 8 bases. The CDR3 spans 17 residues. After removal of 4 bases from V and 0 bases from J, the junction contained 12 bases not matched to a gene. The germline V gene has CDR1 SQVTM and CDR2 ANQGSEA. The CDR3 bases are TGCAGCGTTGCGGGGGGGCCCACCCTAACCAGCACAGATACGCAGTATTTT. Its translation is CSVAGGPTLTSTDTQYF.

The V gene is TRBV19, the J gene TRBJ2-2; TRBD1 aligns across 11 bases. Trimming removed 1 base from V and 4 bases from J; junction bases left unmatched: 11. Germline V lookup: CDR1 LNHDA, CDR2 SQIVND (reference sequence). This CDR3 spans 19 amino acids. CDR3 in DNA: TGTGCCAGTAGTATAGTGGCCCCCTCCGGGACAGGGGGCACCGGGGAGCTGTTTTTT. Translated, it gives CASSIVAPSGTGGTGELFF.

The chain is built from TRBV29-1 and TRBJ2-3, with TRBD2 matching 10 bases. Germline CDR1 is SQVTM and CDR2 is ANQGSEA. The CDR3 sequence is 17 residues long. V trimming: 6 bases; J trimming: 5 bases; junction bases outside the gene matches: 17. The DNA for the CDR3 is TGCAGCGTAGCCTTGCCTGACAGGGGACTAGCGCAAGATACGCAGTATTTT. This codes for CSVALPDRGLAQDTQYF.

The rearrangement links TRBV19 to TRBJ1-6; TRBD1 matches 9 bases. The CDR3 runs to 13 residues. Germline trimming cut 7 bases from V and 7 bases from J; bases unmatched to any gene: 2. Per germline, CDR1 LNHDA and CDR2 SQIVND (reference sequence). CDR3 sequence (DNA): TGTGCCAGTAACGACAGGGGGAATTCACCCCTCCACTTT. Protein product: CASNDRGNSPLHF.

The rearrangement uses TRBV7-3 and TRBJ2-3; 12 nucleotides match TRBD2. The germline V gene has CDR1 SGHTA and CDR2 FQGTGA. The CDR3 is 15 residues long. V shed 5 bases and J 7 bases; nucleotides not matched to a gene: 7. The CDR3 DNA is TGTGCCAGCAGCCCACTAGCGGGAGGTTTAAATACGCAGTATTTT. It is translated as CASSPLAGGLNTQYF.

V is TRBV29-1 and J is TRBJ1-1, with 7 positions matching TRBD1. In germline, CDR1 is SQVTM, CDR2 ANQGSEA. The length of the CDR3 is 13 residues. The chain's CDR3 is CSVTGAVNTEAFF. The CDR3 DNA is TGCAGTGTAACAGGGGCCGTGAACACTGAAGCTTTCTTT.

Written as DNA, the CDR3 is TGTGCCAGCAGCGGGGGACAGGTTGGACAAGAGACCCAGTACTTC. Translation: CASSGGQVGQETQYF. This sequence joins TRBV7-6 and TRBJ2-5, with TRBD1 matching over 8 bases. The J segment lost 2 bases and the V segment lost 5 bases, leaving 7 bases of the junction unmatched. This CDR3 region has 15 residues. In germline, CDR1 is SGHVS, CDR2 FNYEAQ.

The V gene is TRBV9, the J gene TRBJ2-7; perhaps TRBD1 as D (6 bases). There are 14 residues in the CDR3. In germline, CDR1 is SGDLS, CDR2 YYNGEE. The V gene lost 0 bases and the J gene lost 2 bases, with 9 bases spanning the gap. CDR3: CASSVGDTAYEQYF. CDR3 bases: TGTGCCAGCAGCGTAGGGGACACAGCCTACGAGCAGTACTTC.

In its sample, this clone was seen once. This rearrangement joins TRBV13 to TRBJ2-5, with a weak D call TRBD2 (7 bases). CDR1 PRHDT and CDR2 FYEKMQ come from the germline V gene (reference sequence). The CDR3 totals 16 residues. Trimming cost V 6 bases and J 11 bases, with 28 bases left between them. In DNA, the CDR3 is TGTGCCAGCAGGCTGACGCTGGGGCGGGGGCCGGAACGGCAGTACTTC. Its translation is CASRLTLGRGPERQYF. The variable domain in full, with the rest retrieved from reference TRBV13 and TRBJ2-5, is AAGVIQSPRHLIKEKRETATLKCYPIPRHDTVYWYQQGPGQDPQFLISFYEKMQSDKGSIPDRFSAQQFSDYHSELNMSSLELGDSALYFCASRLTLGRGPERQYFGPGTRLLVL.

The chain employs TRBV7-2 and TRBJ2-7; 7 bases are a match to TRBD1. The ends lost 2 bases at V and 0 bases at J; junction bases unmatched: 13. The germline CDR1 and CDR2 sequences are SGHTA and FQGNSA. CDR3 length: 18 residues. CDR3 amino acids: CASSLSLRDRVRSYEQYF. In DNA, the CDR3 is TGTGCCAGCAGCTTATCCTTGAGAGACAGGGTTCGCTCCTACGAGCAGTACTTC.

This chain uses TRBV24-1 with TRBJ2-2, with 10 bases fitting TRBD2. Germline V lookup: CDR1 KGHDR, CDR2 SFDVKD. J lost 5 bases, V lost 8 bases, and 1 base had no gene match. This CDR3 comprises 13 residues. The CDR3 DNA reads as TGTGCCACCACTAGCGGGAGAACCGGGGAGCTGTTTTTT. Amino acids: CATTSGRTGELFF.

V usage is TRBV11-2 and J usage is TRBJ2-1; D is unclear. This CDR3 is 12 amino acids long. The V gene's germline CDR1 is SGHAT and CDR2 FQNNGV. Trimming shortened V by 2 bases and J by 7 bases, and 6 bases separated the two germline ends. CDR3 in amino acids: CASSLLLNEQFF. Written as DNA, the CDR3 is TGTGCCAGCAGCTTACTCCTGAATGAGCAGTTCTTC. Together with reference TRBV11-2 and TRBJ2-1, the CDR3 gives the full variable domain: EAGVAQSPRYKIIEKRQSVAFWCNPISGHATLYWYQQILGQGPKLLIQFQNNGVVDDSQLPKDRFSAERLKGVDSTLKIQPAKLEDSAVYLCASSLLLNEQFFGPGTRLTVL.

This chain joins TRBV27 and TRBJ2-7, with a weak D call TRBD2 (7 bases). Deletions cut 3 bases from V and 4 bases from J, with 16 bases between. From germline, CDR1 is MNHEY and CDR2 SMNVEV (reference sequence). The CDR3 contains 15 residues. CDR3 DNA sequence: TGTGCCAGCAGTTTTCTTGAGGGGGGAGGGTACGAGCAGTACTTC. Its protein product is CASSFLEGGGYEQYF.

V gene TRBV5-6 combines with J gene TRBJ2-3, with 8 bases fitting TRBD2. J was trimmed by 2 bases and V by 1 base; bases with no gene match: 3. Germline values: CDR1 SGHDT, CDR2 YYEEEE. The CDR3 runs to 15 residues. CDR3 region: CASSLLAGPTDTQYF. The CDR3 coding sequence is TGTGCCAGCAGCTTGTTAGCGGGGCCCACAGATACGCAGTATTTT. The variable domain in full, completed from reference TRBV5-6 and TRBJ2-3, reads DAGVTQSPTHLIKTRGQQVTLRCSPKSGHDTVSWYQQALGQGPQFIFQYYEEEERQRGNFPDRFSGHQFPNYSSELNVNALLLGDSALYLCASSLLAGPTDTQYFGPGTRLTVL.

CDR3 sequence (DNA): TGTGCCAGCAGCGTAGAACCAGGGAACACTGAAGCTTTCTTT. Protein sequence: CASSVEPGNTEAFF. This chain joins TRBV9 and TRBJ1-1; D is unclear. In germline, CDR1 is SGDLS, CDR2 YYNGEE. V was shortened by 0 bases and J by 1 base, with 7 bases between the two germline ends. CDR3 length equals 14 residues.

This clone is labeled as medium-sized. The rearrangement joins TRBV10-3 to TRBJ1-3; 8 bases are shared with TRBD1. The CDR3 is 17 residues long. The junction had 13 bases not matched to a gene; V was cut back by 8 bases and J by 1 base. The V gene's germline CDR1 is ENHRY and CDR2 SYGVKD. CDR3 sequence reads: CAIRIPTTGDSGNTIYF. The CDR3 region has the DNA TGTGCCATCCGCATCCCAACGACAGGGGATTCTGGAAACACCATATATTTT.

The rearrangement uses TRBV27 and TRBJ2-7; TRBD2 matches 7 bases. In germline, CDR1 is MNHEY, CDR2 SMNVEV (reference sequence). V dropped 7 bases and J dropped 4; count of bases not matched to a gene: 4. The CDR3 has 12 residues. CDR3 nucleotides: TGTGCCAGCACCGGACTAGGTTACGAGCAGTACTTC. Protein: CASTGLGYEQYF.

The chain uses TRBV19 and TRBJ2-3, with D possibly being TRBD2 (5 bases). The length of the CDR3 is 12 residues. CDR1 LNHDA and CDR2 SQIVND come from the germline V gene (reference sequence). Trimming left V 7 bases short and J 3 bases short, with 8 bases between. The CDR3, as DNA: TGTGCCAGTACGGGGAGAACAGATACGCAGTATTTT. This sequence encodes CASTGRTDTQYF.

The table lists this clone with a count of one. The chain has TRBV2 and TRBJ2-2, with D possibly matching TRBD2 (6 bases). Trimming removed 5 bases from V and 1 base from J, with 11 bases in between. The CDR3 is 15 amino acids. Germline V gene data show CDR1 as SNHLY and CDR2 as FYNNEI. CDR3 amino acids: CASSPMGGNTGELFF. The CDR3 nucleotides read TGTGCCAGCAGTCCGATGGGGGGGAACACCGGGGAGCTGTTTTTT.

The J gene is TRBJ2-1, the V gene TRBV28, with a possible D match to TRBD2 (6 bases). The germline V gene has CDR1 MDHEN and CDR2 SYDVKM. Trimming took off 4 bases at V and 4 bases at J, with 17 bases between the two ends. This CDR3 is 16 amino acids long. The chain's CDR3 is CASSSAEDYQYNEQFF. The CDR3 DNA reads TGTGCCAGCAGTTCTGCGGAGGACTACCAATACAATGAGCAGTTCTTC. Supplemented by reference TRBV28 and TRBJ2-1, the full variable domain reads DVKVTQSSRYLVKRTGEKVFLECVQDMDHENMFWYRQDPGLGLRLIYFSYDVKMKEKGDIPEGYSVSREKKERFSLILESASTNQTSMYLCASSSAEDYQYNEQFFGPGTRLTVL.

The CDR3 coding sequence is TGTGCCAGCAGCTCATCCCGGGGGAACAATGAGCAGTTCTTC. This gives the protein CASSSSRGNNEQFF. The chain employs TRBV7-2 and TRBJ2-1, with D maybe TRBD2 (6 bases). CDR3 size: 14 residues. CDR1 SGHTA and CDR2 FQGNSA come from the germline V gene. The germline V and J ends were trimmed by 4 bases and 5 bases, with 12 bases remaining between them.

V is TRBV7-6 and J is TRBJ2-3, with 8 bases identical to TRBD2. CDR1 and CDR2 from the germline V gene are SGHVS and FNYEAQ. Losses at the gene ends were 1 base for V and 2 bases for J; bases not matched to a gene: 5. This CDR3 comprises 16 residues. In nucleotides, the CDR3 is TGTGCCAGCAGCTTAGTGGCGGGGGGTGCCACAGATACGCAGTATTTT. Its translation is CASSLVAGGATDTQYF.

The chain uses TRBV4-1 and TRBJ1-1; no definite D call. There are 13 residues in the CDR3. CDR1 and CDR2 from the germline V gene are MGHRA and YSYEKL. The germline V and J ends were trimmed by 4 bases and 5 bases, with 11 bases remaining between them. Here the CDR3 reads CASSLVGVTEAFF. The CDR3 DNA reads as TGCGCCAGCAGCCTAGTCGGGGTGACTGAAGCTTTCTTT.

The rearrangement links TRBV9 to TRBJ1-4; 7 nucleotides align to TRBD1. Germline CDR1 reads SGDLS; CDR2 reads YYNGEE. The length of the CDR3 is 15 residues. Trimming cost V 3 bases and J 6 bases; bases outside gene matches: 8. The CDR3 region is CASSGSRDSHEKLFF. The CDR3 DNA follows: TGTGCCAGCAGCGGATCCCGGGACAGCCATGAAAAACTGTTTTTT.

This chain connects TRBV6-5 to TRBJ1-2, with 11 bases identical to TRBD1. CDR1 and CDR2 (germline): MNHEY, SVGAGI. V lost 7 bases, J lost 3 bases, and 4 bases stayed unmatched. There are 14 residues in the CDR3. The CDR3 here is CASTRDRGDYGYTF. DNA for the CDR3: TGTGCCAGCACCCGGGACAGGGGGGACTATGGCTACACCTTC.